This is a list of T cell receptor beta chains from one sample in a study of response to subunit inactivated influenza vaccine. TCRdb ran MiXCR on the RT-PCR reads and lists one entry per CDR3 protein. Here the sample spans about 480,000 distinct CDR3 sequences, about a tenth being singletons. The sequenced sample was PBMCs from blood, obtained roughly 6 weeks after vaccination. These receptors were collected from a man in his fifties or sixties who received an inactivated influenza vaccine. Each CDR3 is given without its conserved first and last residue.

v_call	cdr3_aa
TRBV5-1	ASSLAPSGSSSYEQY
TRBV3-1	ASSPQPDGELF
TRBV5-1	ASSLRQETQY
TRBV7-7	ASSPGQGGSYNEQF
TRBV7-8	ASSLGRRGNTIY
TRBV4-1	ASSPSTGRGEQY
TRBV24-1	ATSDLQPGSQETQY
TRBV27	ASSIGNLPGEQY
TRBV7-9	ASSLGWQEPYNEQF
TRBV6-5	ASSYSGQGNYGYT
TRBV11-1	ASSPLAANEQF